This TCR beta chain was captured in a study of cytomegalovirus exposure and HLA in healthy donors. The study, taken as a whole, reports: The listing of some 170 TCR beta chains classed them as cytomegalovirus-associated.

In regard to this clone: No antigen is known for it.

Data came from immunoSEQ multiplex PCR; TCRdb stores just in-frame clones and leaves some out. The sample has some 200,000 clones; around 86% are singletons. This CDR3 is 12 amino acids long. Germline V gene lookup returns CDR1 SEHNR and CDR2 FQNEAQ (reference sequence). With 3 bases removed from V and 4 bases from J, the gap between germline ends came to 6 bases. The clonotype comes from a man younger than 40 in good health and CMV-seropositive. The rearrangement joins TRBV7-9 to TRBJ1-2, with unresolved D. The sequenced sample was PBMCs. CDR3 nucleotide sequence: TGTGCCAGCAGCTTGCGGGGCTATGGCTACACCTTC. Protein: CASSLRGYGYTF. The variable domain in full, with the rest retrieved from reference TRBV7-9 and TRBJ1-2, is DTGVSQNPRHKITKRGQNVTFRCDPISEHNRLYWYRQTLGQGPEFLTYFQNEAQLEKSRLLSDRFSAERPKGSFSTLEIQRTEQGDSAMYLCASSLRGYGYTFGSGTRLTVV.